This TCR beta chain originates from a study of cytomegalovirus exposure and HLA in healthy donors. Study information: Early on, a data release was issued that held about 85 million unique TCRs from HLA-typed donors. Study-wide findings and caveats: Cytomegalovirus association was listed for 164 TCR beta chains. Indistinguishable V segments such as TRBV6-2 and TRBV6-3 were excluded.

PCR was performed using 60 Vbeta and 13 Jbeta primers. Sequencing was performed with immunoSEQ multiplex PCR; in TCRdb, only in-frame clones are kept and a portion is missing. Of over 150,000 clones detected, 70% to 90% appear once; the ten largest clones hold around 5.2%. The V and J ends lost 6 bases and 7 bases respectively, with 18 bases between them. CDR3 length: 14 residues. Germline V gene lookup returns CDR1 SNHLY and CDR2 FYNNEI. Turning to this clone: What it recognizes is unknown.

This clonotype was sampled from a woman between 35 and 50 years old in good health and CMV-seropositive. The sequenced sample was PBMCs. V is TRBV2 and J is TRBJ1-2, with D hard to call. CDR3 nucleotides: TGTGCCAGCAGCCGAAGCCTGGAGGAGGGTGGCTACACCTTC. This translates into CASSRSLEEGGYTF.